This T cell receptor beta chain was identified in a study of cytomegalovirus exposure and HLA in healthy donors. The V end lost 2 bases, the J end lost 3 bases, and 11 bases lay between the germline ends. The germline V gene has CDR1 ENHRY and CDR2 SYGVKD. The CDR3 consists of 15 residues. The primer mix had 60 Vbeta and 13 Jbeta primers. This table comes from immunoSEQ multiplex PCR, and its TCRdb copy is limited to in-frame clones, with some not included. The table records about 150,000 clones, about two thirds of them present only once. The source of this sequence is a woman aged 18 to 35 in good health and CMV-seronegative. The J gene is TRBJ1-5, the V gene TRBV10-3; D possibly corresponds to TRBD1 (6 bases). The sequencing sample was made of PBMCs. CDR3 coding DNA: TGTGCCATCAGTGAGACACAGGGTCTCAATCAGCCCCAGCATTTT. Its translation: CAISETQGLNQPQHF.